Listed below are T cell receptor beta chains from one sample, sequenced in a study of T cell responses to AZD1222 COVID-19 vaccine. Sequencing used immunoSEQ multiplex PCR; TCRdb keeps in-frame clones, though not all of them. The sample records approximately 120,000 clones, 80% to 90% being singletons. The sample here was peripheral blood, taken on day 0 of AZD1222 vaccination. Every receptor here comes from an adult in good health. The CDR3 runs from the conserved cysteine through the conserved F or W. The order of the fields is D gene, J gene, V gene, clone size, CDR3 DNA, CDR3 protein. A D gene is named only where the DNA matches it firmly. Expanded clones get a size class; other rows say once, few or many, or leave the size out.

.	TRBJ1-2	TRBV10-1	.	TGCGCCAGCAGTGAGGCTGAATACGGTGGCTACACCTTC	CASSEAEYGGYTF
.	TRBJ2-7	TRBV18	.	TGTGCCAGCTCTAACTCCTACGAGCAGTACTTC	CASSNSYEQYF
TRBD1	TRBJ2-5	TRBV12-3/TRBV12-4	.	TGTGCCAGCAGTCCGGGACAGGGAGTGACCCAGTACTTC	CASSPGQGVTQYF
.	TRBJ1-1	TRBV28	few	TGTGCCAGCAGTTTATCCGGACGGGGGGGAGCTTTCTTT	CASSLSGRGGAFF
.	TRBJ1-1	TRBV29-1	.	TGCAGCGTTGTTTTCCAGGGAAAGAACACTGAAGCTTTCTTT	CSVVFQGKNTEAFF
TRBD1	TRBJ1-1	TRBV18	once	TGTGCCAGCTCACGACAGGGAAACACTGAAGCTTTCTTT	CASSRQGNTEAFF
TRBD1	TRBJ2-7	TRBV5-6	.	TGTGCCAGCAGCATAGGGACAGGGAGCGAGCAGTACTTC	CASSIGTGSEQYF
.	TRBJ1-2	TRBV30	.	TGTGCCTGGAGTCCCCCGGGGAGGGACTATGGCTACACCTTC	CAWSPPGRDYGYTF
.	TRBJ1-2	TRBV6-5	.	TGTGCCAGCAGCTCAGGGATCCCTGGCTACACCTTC	CASSSGIPGYTF
.	TRBJ2-2	TRBV7-9	.	TGTGCCAGCAACTCACCGGGGGCCCGAGGCACCGGGGAGCTGTTTTTT	CASNSPGARGTGELFF
TRBD2	TRBJ2-1	TRBV24-1	once	TGTGCCACCAGTGATTTGCGGCACGGGGGGGAGAGGTCCTACAATGAGCAGTTCTTC	CATSDLRHGGERSYNEQFF
.	TRBJ1-1	TRBV7-3	.	TGTGCCAGCAGCGTATACCGGGAGTCTGAAGCTTTCTTT	CASSVYRESEAFF
.	TRBJ1-3	TRBV5-1	.	TGCGCCAGCAGCTTGGTGGGTACAGGGTCCGGAAACACCATATATTTT	CASSLVGTGSGNTIYF
.	TRBJ1-6	TRBV13	few	TGTGCCAGCAGCGGGGGGGTGACATCAAGCTCCTATAATTCACCCCTCCACTTT	CASSGGVTSSSYNSPLHF
.	TRBJ2-1	TRBV5-8	.	TGTGCCAGCACCAACGAGGGGATCCGAGCCACTGGGGAGCAGTTCTTC	CASTNEGIRATGEQFF
TRBD1	TRBJ1-1	TRBV12-3/TRBV12-4	.	TGTGCCAGCAGTTTTGGACAGGGCACTGAAGCTTTCTTT	CASSFGQGTEAFF
TRBD1	TRBJ2-1	TRBV29-1	.	TGCAGCGTTGGGGGGACAGCGAGCTCCTACAATGAGCAGTTCTTC	CSVGGTASSYNEQFF
TRBD2	TRBJ2-1	TRBV11-2	.	TGTGCCAGCAGCGGAGGCTCTAGCGGGGGCCTCCTCAATGAGCAGTTCTTC	CASSGGSSGGLLNEQFF
.	TRBJ2-7	TRBV27	.	TGTGCCAGCAGTTTCCGGGGGGAGCAGTACTTC	CASSFRGEQYF
.	TRBJ2-1	TRBV9	.	TGTGCCAGCAGTCGTACTGCAACATACAATGAGCAGTTCTTC	CASSRTATYNEQFF
.	TRBJ2-3	TRBV6-6	.	TGTGCCAGCAGCGGAACCGGGACCGGACCAGATACGCAGTATTTT	CASSGTGTGPDTQYF
TRBD1	TRBJ1-1	TRBV7-9	.	TGTGCCAGCAGCCATGGGACAGCTACAAGAGCTTTCTTT	CASSHGTATRAFF
.	TRBJ2-7	TRBV28	.	TGTGCCAGCAGTTTAGGATACGAGCAGTACTTC	CASSLGYEQYF
TRBD2	TRBJ2-5	TRBV7-9	few	TGTGCCAGCAGCCCCGGGACTAGCGGGGCCCAAGAGACCCAGTACTTC	CASSPGTSGAQETQYF
TRBD2	TRBJ2-3	TRBV6-5	.	TGTGCCAGTACACTAGCGGGCACAGATACGCAGTATTTT	CASTLAGTDTQYF
TRBD1	TRBJ2-6	TRBV11-2	.	TGTGCCAGCAGCCCGGGGACAGGGATCGCTGGGGCCAACGTCCTGACTTTC	CASSPGTGIAGANVLTF
.	TRBJ2-7	TRBV2	once	TGTGCCAGCAGTGAAGCAGAGGGATTCGGCTACGAGCAGTACTTC	CASSEAEGFGYEQYF
.	TRBJ2-4	TRBV30	.	TGTGCCTGGAGCGACGGTTCTGCAAACATTCAGTACTTC	CAWSDGSANIQYF
.	TRBJ1-5	TRBV28	.	TGTGCCAGCAGTTGGGGTTCCGGCAATCAGCCCCAGCATTTT	CASSWGSGNQPQHF
.	TRBJ1-3	TRBV30	.	TGTGCCTGGAGTTCTTTCTCTGGAAACACCATATATTTT	CAWSSFSGNTIYF
TRBD1	TRBJ1-6	TRBV30	.	TGTGCCTGGAATGGACAGGCGAGGGATTCACCCCTCCACTTT	CAWNGQARDSPLHF
TRBD1	TRBJ2-1	TRBV9	.	TGTGCCAGCAGCCGTGACGGGCGCGACAGGGGTAGGTACAATGAGCAGTTCTTC	CASSRDGRDRGRYNEQFF
TRBD1	TRBJ2-7	TRBV11-3	.	TGTGCCAGCAGCTTAGACGGGACAGGGGCCTACGAGCAGTACTTC	CASSLDGTGAYEQYF
TRBD1	TRBJ1-6	TRBV5-6	few	TGTGCCAGCAAACACGGGACAGGGTACTCACCCCTCCACTTT	CASKHGTGYSPLHF
.	TRBJ2-3	TRBV10-3	.	TGTGCCATCAGTGGGACAGGAGGGACCACAGATACGCAGTATTTT	CAISGTGGTTDTQYF
.	TRBJ1-2	TRBV2	.	TGTGCCAGCAAGCGGGGCCAGGGCGTCTATGGCTACACCTTC	CASKRGQGVYGYTF
.	TRBJ2-3	TRBV5-1	.	TGCGCCAGCAGCTTGGGGTTTGGAGACACAGATACGCAGTATTTT	CASSLGFGDTDTQYF
.	TRBJ1-2	TRBV29-1	.	TGCAGCGGGACGGGCATCTATGGCTACACCTTC	CSGTGIYGYTF
TRBD1	TRBJ2-7	TRBV7-2	.	TGTGCCAGCAGCTTAGTGACAGGGGCCTACGAGCAGTACTTC	CASSLVTGAYEQYF
.	TRBJ1-3	TRBV7-2	.	TGTGCCATCATACCCTCTCCTGTAAACACCATATATTTT	CAIIPSPVNTIYF
.	TRBJ1-1	TRBV18	.	TGTGCCAGCTCACCACTGGCGAACACTGAAGCTTTCTTT	CASSPLANTEAFF
.	TRBJ1-1	TRBV2	.	TGTGCCAGCAGTAAGGGACTGGTAGCGGAAGCTTTCTTT	CASSKGLVAEAFF
.	TRBJ2-3	TRBV7-9	.	TGTGCCAGCAGCCCTCAGCGGTTTGGAGCAGATACGCAGTATTTT	CASSPQRFGADTQYF
.	TRBJ1-2	TRBV6-2/TRBV6-3	.	TGTGCCAGCAGTCACACGCAGGGAGGGTATGGCTACACCTTC	CASSHTQGGYGYTF
.	TRBJ2-7	TRBV6-5	.	TGTGCCAGCAGTTACTCGACAGTCACCTACGAGCAGTACTTC	CASSYSTVTYEQYF
.	TRBJ2-7	TRBV3-1/TRBV3-2	.	TGTGCCAGCAGCCAAGGACATTCGCGGAACTACGAGCAGTACTTC	CASSQGHSRNYEQYF
TRBD1	TRBJ2-7	TRBV18	.	TGTGCCAGCTCACGGGACAGGCTCAGCTCCTACGAGCAGTACTTC	CASSRDRLSSYEQYF
.	TRBJ1-5	TRBV19	.	TGTGCCAGTAGTATACAGGCAGGGAGCAATCAGCCCCAGCATTTT	CASSIQAGSNQPQHF
.	TRBJ1-1	TRBV6-5	.	TGTGCCAGCACCCAACCGGGAGCTCGGACTGAAGCTTTCTTT	CASTQPGARTEAFF
TRBD1	TRBJ1-4	TRBV30	.	TGTGCCTGGACCTCTGAAGGGGGCGGCAATGAAAAACTGTTTTTT	CAWTSEGGGNEKLFF
.	TRBJ1-1	TRBV10-3	.	TGTGCCATCACCCAAGTTCTGGGGACGGGTAACACTGAAGCTTTCTTT	CAITQVLGTGNTEAFF
.	TRBJ1-5	TRBV5-6	.	TGTGCCAGCAGCTCCGGGACCCTCGACCTCTATCAGCCCCAGCATTTT	CASSSGTLDLYQPQHF
.	TRBJ1-1	TRBV4-2	.	TGTGCCAGCAGCCAAGAGGTTGGGTTCAACACTGAAGCTTTCTTT	CASSQEVGFNTEAFF
.	TRBJ1-6	TRBV9	.	TGTGCCAGCAGCGTCGGGCACTTGTTAAATTCACCCCTCCACTTT	CASSVGHLLNSPLHF
.	TRBJ2-7	TRBV5-4	.	TGTGCCAGCAGCAGAGGTGGGCAGTCCGAGCAGTACTTC	CASSRGGQSEQYF
.	TRBJ1-5	TRBV3-1/TRBV3-2	.	TGTGCCAGCAGCCAATCCTGGGGCGGGGAGCAGCCCCAGCATTTT	CASSQSWGGEQPQHF